The sequence of this T cell receptor (beta chain) was determined in a study of blood T cell repertoires in COVID-19. Donors in Cohort 3 counted as recovered after two negative PCRs, clearance, or symptom resolution. This CDR3 is 14 amino acids long. Losses at the gene ends were 7 bases for V and 4 bases for J; bases not matched to a gene: 10. Germline CDR1 is SGHAT and CDR2 is FQNNGV. This clone came up once. Using immunoSEQ multiplex PCR, the repertoire was profiled, and TCRdb retains in-frame clones only, with some absent. The table records hundreds of thousands of clones, about 83% of them present only once.

The genes are TRBV11-2 and TRBJ2-7, with 7 bases identical to TRBD1. The source of this sequence is a woman aged 40 to 55 who had recovered from COVID-19. The sequencing sample was made of PBMCs or T cells enriched from blood (not recorded which). In nucleotides, the CDR3 is TGTGCCAGCACCCATCAAGGGGGCATATACGAGCAGTACTTC. Its protein product is CASTHQGGIYEQYF.